These T cell receptor beta chains were read from a single sample in a study of monozygotic twins with inflammatory bowel disease. TCRdb reanalyzed the 5' RACE reads and collapses them to one entry per CDR3 protein, without DNA. Its clone listing holds approximately 200,000 distinct CDR3 sequences. The specimen was blood. The receptors come from a human donor with ulcerative colitis or Crohn's disease, or a healthy co-twin of an affected twin (not recorded which). Each CDR3 is given with its conserved first and last residue.

v_gene: TRBV7-2
j_gene: TRBJ2-1
CDR3aa: CASSLLGRAYNEQFF

v_gene: TRBV6-5
j_gene: TRBJ2-3
CDR3aa: CASSLSGGRTDTQYF

v_gene: TRBV7-9
j_gene: TRBJ1-6
CDR3aa: CASSLAGTGFSPLHF

v_gene: TRBV11-3
j_gene: TRBJ2-2
CDR3aa: CASSLGLAGAANTGELFF

v_gene: TRBV23-1
j_gene: TRBJ1-5
CDR3aa: CASSHNGDQGGNQPQHF

v_gene: TRBV4-1
j_gene: TRBJ2-3
CDR3aa: CASSPPFLAGVDTQYF

v_gene: TRBV5-1
j_gene: TRBJ2-1
CDR3aa: CASSWTGGYNEQFF

v_gene: TRBV9
j_gene: TRBJ2-1
CDR3aa: CASSGLVPYNEQFF

v_gene: TRBV29-1
j_gene: TRBJ2-5
CDR3aa: CSVDDRGRETQYF

v_gene: TRBV5-1
j_gene: TRBJ2-5
CDR3aa: CASSLGVYQETQYF

v_gene: TRBV30
j_gene: TRBJ1-2
CDR3aa: CAWNQQGNYGYTF

v_gene: TRBV9
j_gene: TRBJ1-2
CDR3aa: CASSSSRTYPYGYTF

v_gene: TRBV28
j_gene: TRBJ2-3
CDR3aa: CASSLTGRDTQYF

v_gene: TRBV19
j_gene: TRBJ1-4
CDR3aa: CASSIVEDEKLFF

v_gene: TRBV5-1
j_gene: TRBJ2-2
CDR3aa: CASSLPGFGVTGELFF

v_gene: TRBV19
j_gene: TRBJ2-1
CDR3aa: CASSILTSGSWGEQFF

v_gene: TRBV20-1
j_gene: TRBJ1-1
CDR3aa: CSARVAAGLNTEAFF

v_gene: TRBV6-1
j_gene: TRBJ1-1
CDR3aa: CASSRPTTNTEAFF

v_gene: TRBV4-1
j_gene: TRBJ2-7
CDR3aa: CASSQGQGSYEQYF

v_gene: TRBV9
j_gene: TRBJ1-2
CDR3aa: CASSVADRGGWGYTF

v_gene: TRBV9
j_gene: TRBJ2-5
CDR3aa: CASSPTPGQMGQETQYF

v_gene: TRBV19
j_gene: TRBJ1-1
CDR3aa: CASSIRGGGTEAFF

v_gene: TRBV7-6
j_gene: TRBJ2-3
CDR3aa: CASSLAVGSNTDTQYF

v_gene: TRBV6-5
j_gene: TRBJ1-2
CDR3aa: CASRSPSYGGYTF

v_gene: TRBV18
j_gene: TRBJ2-7
CDR3aa: CASSVASDYEQYF

v_gene: TRBV12-3/TRBV12-4
j_gene: TRBJ1-2
CDR3aa: CASSDRDRLIYYGYTF

v_gene: TRBV5-1
j_gene: TRBJ2-1
CDR3aa: CASSFGGYNEQFF

v_gene: TRBV7-9
j_gene: TRBJ2-1
CDR3aa: CASSLRGTYNEQFF

v_gene: TRBV12-3/TRBV12-4
j_gene: TRBJ2-7
CDR3aa: CASAVQPTYEQYF

v_gene: TRBV13
j_gene: TRBJ2-5
CDR3aa: CASSLGPEMGETQYF

v_gene: TRBV7-3
j_gene: TRBJ1-1
CDR3aa: CASSPLIGSEAFF

v_gene: TRBV2
j_gene: TRBJ1-5
CDR3aa: CASSDATNSNQPQHF

v_gene: TRBV7-3
j_gene: TRBJ1-1
CDR3aa: CASSWGQGISEAFF

v_gene: TRBV4-2
j_gene: TRBJ2-3
CDR3aa: CASSQDGLAGGVTDMQYF

v_gene: TRBV7-2
j_gene: TRBJ2-4
CDR3aa: CASSLGAQNIQYF

v_gene: TRBV12-3/TRBV12-4
j_gene: TRBJ2-7
CDR3aa: CASSLAGWDEQYF

v_gene: TRBV28
j_gene: TRBJ1-5
CDR3aa: CASRPKGTGNQPQHF